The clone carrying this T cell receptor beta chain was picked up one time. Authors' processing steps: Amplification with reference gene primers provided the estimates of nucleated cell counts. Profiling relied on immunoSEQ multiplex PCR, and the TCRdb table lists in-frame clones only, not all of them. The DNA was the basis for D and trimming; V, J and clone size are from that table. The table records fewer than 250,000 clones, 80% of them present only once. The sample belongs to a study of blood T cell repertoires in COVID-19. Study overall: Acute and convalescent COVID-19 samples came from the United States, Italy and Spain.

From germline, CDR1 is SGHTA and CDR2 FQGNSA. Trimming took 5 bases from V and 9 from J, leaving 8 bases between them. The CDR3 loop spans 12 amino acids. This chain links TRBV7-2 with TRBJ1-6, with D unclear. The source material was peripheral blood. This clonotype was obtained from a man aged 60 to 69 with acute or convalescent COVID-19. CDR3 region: CASSLYSSPLHF. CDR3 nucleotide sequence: TGTGCCAGCAGCCTATACAGTTCACCCCTCCACTTT.